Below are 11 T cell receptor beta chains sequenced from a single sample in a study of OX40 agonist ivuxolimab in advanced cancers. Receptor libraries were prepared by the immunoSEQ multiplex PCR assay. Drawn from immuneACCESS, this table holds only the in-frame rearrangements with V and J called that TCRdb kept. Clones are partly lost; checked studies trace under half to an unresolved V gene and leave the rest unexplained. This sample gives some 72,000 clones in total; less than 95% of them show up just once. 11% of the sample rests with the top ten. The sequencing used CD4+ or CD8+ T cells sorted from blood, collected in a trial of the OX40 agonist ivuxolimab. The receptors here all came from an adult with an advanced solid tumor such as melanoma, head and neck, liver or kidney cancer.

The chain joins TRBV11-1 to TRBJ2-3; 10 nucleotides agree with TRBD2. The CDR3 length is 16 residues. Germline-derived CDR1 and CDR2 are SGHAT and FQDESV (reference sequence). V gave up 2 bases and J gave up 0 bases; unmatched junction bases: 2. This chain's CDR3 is CASSLQRGGSTDTQYF. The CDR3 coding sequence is TGTGCCAGCAGCTTACAGCGGGGGGGCAGCACAGATACGCAGTATTTT.

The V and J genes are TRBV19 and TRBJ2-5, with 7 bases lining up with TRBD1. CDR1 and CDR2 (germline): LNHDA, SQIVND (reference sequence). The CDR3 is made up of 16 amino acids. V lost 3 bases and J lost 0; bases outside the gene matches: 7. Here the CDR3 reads CASSISTGPYQETQYF. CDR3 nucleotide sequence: TGTGCCAGTAGTATTTCGACAGGGCCCTACCAAGAGACCCAGTACTTC.

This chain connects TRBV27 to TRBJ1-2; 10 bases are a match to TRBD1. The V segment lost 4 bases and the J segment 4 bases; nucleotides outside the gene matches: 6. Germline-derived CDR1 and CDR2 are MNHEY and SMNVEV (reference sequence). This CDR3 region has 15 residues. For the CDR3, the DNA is TGTGCCAGCAGTTACCTGACAGGGGGCTCCTATGGCTACACCTTC. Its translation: CASSYLTGGSYGYTF.

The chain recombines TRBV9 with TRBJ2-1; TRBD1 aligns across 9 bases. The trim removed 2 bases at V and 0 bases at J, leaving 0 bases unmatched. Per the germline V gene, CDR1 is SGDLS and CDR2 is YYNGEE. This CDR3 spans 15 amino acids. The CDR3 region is CASSVTGGSYNEQFF. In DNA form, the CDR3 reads TGTGCCAGCAGCGTGACAGGGGGCTCCTACAATGAGCAGTTCTTC.

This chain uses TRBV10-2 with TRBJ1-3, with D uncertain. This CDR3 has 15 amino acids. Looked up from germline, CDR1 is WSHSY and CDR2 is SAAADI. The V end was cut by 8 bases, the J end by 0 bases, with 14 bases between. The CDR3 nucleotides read TGCGCCAGCCTCAGGTGGGCTGACTCTGGAAACACCATATATTTT. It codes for CASLRWADSGNTIYF.

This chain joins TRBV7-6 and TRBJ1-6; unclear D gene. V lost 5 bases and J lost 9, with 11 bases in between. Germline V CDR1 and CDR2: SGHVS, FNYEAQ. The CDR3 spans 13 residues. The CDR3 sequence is CASSPSTGSPLHF. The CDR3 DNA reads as TGTGCCAGCAGCCCCAGTACCGGTTCACCCCTCCACTTT.

CDR3 nucleotide sequence: TGTGCCAGCAGTTTACGGGGTATCCAGCCCCAGCATTTT. It specifies CASSLRGIQPQHF. V gene TRBV27 combines with J gene TRBJ1-5; D unclear. V dropped 2 bases and J dropped 7 bases, with 9 bases sitting between them. Germline CDR1 and CDR2: MNHEY and SMNVEV (reference sequence). This CDR3 is 13 amino acids long.

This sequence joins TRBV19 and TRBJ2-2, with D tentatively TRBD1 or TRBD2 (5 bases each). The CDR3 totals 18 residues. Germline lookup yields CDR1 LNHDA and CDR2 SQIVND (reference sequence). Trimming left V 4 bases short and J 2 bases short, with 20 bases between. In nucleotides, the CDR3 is TGTGCCAGTAGTACGGGACCCCGCCGGGGCCCAAACACCGGGGAGCTGTTTTTT. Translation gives CASSTGPRRGPNTGELFF.

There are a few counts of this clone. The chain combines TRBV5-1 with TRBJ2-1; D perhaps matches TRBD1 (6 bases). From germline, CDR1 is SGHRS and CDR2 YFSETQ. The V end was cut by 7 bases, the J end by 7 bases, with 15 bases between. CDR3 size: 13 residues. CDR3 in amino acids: CASLDRNRNEQFF. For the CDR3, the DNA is TGCGCCAGCCTTGACAGGAATCGGAATGAGCAGTTCTTC.

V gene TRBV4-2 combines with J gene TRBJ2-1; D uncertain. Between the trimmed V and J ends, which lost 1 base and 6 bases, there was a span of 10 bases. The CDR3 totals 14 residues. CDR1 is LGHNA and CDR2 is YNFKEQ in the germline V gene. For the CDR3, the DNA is TGTGCCAGCAGCCAAGGAGAAGGTATCAATGAGCAGTTCTTC. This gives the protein CASSQGEGINEQFF.

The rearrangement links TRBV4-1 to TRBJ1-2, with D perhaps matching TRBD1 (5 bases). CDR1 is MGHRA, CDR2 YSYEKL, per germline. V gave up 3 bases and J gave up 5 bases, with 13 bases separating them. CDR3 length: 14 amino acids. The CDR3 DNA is TGCGCCAGCAGCCACGGGACCCAGGGTTATGGCTACACCTTC. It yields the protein CASSHGTQGYGYTF.